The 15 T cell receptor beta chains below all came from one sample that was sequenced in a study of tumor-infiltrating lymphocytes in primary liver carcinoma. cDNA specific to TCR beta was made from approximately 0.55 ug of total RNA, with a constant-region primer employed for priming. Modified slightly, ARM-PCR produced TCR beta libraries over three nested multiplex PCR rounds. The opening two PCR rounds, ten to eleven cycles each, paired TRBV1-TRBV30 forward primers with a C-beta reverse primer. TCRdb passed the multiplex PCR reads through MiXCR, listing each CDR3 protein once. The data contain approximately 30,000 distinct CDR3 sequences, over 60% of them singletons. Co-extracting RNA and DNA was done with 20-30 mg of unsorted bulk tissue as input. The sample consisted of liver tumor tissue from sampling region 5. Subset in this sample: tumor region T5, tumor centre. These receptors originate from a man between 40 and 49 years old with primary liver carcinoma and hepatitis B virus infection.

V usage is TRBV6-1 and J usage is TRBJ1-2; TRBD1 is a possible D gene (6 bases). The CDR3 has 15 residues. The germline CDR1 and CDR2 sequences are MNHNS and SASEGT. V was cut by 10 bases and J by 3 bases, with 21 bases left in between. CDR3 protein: CATRRGACWDYGYTF. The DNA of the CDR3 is TGTGCCACAAGACGGGGGGCGTGCTGGGACTATGGCTACACCTTC.

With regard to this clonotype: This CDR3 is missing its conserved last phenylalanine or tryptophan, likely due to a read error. DNA for the CDR3: TGTGCCAGCAGTCCCGGGACAGGTATCACCGGGGAGCTGTTTATT. This encodes CASSPGTGITGELFI. The chain uses TRBV5-6 and TRBJ2-2; 8 nucleotides match TRBD1. The CDR3 is 15 residues long. Losses at the gene ends were 5 bases for V and 4 bases for J; bases not matched to a gene: 7. Looked up from germline, CDR1 is SGHDT and CDR2 is YYEEEE.

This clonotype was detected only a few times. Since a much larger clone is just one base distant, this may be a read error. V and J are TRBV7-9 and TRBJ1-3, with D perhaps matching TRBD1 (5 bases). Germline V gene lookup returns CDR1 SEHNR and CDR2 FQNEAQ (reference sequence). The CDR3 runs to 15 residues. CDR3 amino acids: CASLSGRGTGNTVYF. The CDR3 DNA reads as TGTGCCAGCCTCTCAGGGCGAGGAACTGGAAACACCGTATATTTT. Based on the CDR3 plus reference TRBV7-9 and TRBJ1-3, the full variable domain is DTGVSQNPRHKITKRGQNVTFRCDPISEHNRLYWYRQTLGQGPEFLTYFQNEAQLEKSRLLSDRFSAERPKGSFSTLEIQRTEQGDSAMYLCASLSGRGTGNTVYFGEGSWLTVV.

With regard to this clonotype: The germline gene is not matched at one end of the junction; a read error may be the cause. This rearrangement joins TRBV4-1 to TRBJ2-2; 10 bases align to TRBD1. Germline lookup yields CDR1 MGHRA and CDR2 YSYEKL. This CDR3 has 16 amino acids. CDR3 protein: CAGDDLDRGLTGEPFF. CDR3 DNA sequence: TGCGCCGGCGACGATCTGGACAGGGGGTTAACCGGGGAGCCGTTTTTT.

The CDR3 spells CSATPVAGGKDEQFF. Written as DNA, the CDR3 is TGCAGTGCCACCCCTGTCGCGGGAGGGAAGGATGAGCAGTTCTTC. J is TRBJ2-1 and V is TRBV20-1; 9 bases agree with TRBD2. There are 15 residues in the CDR3. The germline gives CDR1 DFQATT, CDR2 SNEGSKA (reference sequence). Trimming removed 6 bases from V and 8 bases from J; junction bases left unmatched: 14.

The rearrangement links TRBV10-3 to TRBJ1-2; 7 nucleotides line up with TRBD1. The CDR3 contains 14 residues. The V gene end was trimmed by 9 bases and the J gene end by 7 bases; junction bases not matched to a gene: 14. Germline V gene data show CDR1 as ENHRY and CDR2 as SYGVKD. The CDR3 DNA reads TGTGCCATAGGCATAGGGGGATCAGGGGGTGGCTACACCTTC. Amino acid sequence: CAIGIGGSGGGYTF.

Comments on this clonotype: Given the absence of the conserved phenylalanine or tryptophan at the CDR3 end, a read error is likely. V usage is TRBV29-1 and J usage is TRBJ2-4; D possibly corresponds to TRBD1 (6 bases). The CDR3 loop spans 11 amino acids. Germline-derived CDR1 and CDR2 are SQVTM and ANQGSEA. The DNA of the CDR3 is TGCAACGCCGAACAGGGAAACATTCAGTACATC. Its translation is CNAEQGNIQYI.

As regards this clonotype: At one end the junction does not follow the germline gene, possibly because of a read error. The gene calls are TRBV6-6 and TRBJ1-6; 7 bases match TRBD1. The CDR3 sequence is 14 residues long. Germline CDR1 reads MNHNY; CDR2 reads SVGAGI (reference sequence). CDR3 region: CASSSSGTDSPLNF. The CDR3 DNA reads TGTGCCAGTAGTTCCTCAGGGACAGATTCACCCCTCAACTTT.

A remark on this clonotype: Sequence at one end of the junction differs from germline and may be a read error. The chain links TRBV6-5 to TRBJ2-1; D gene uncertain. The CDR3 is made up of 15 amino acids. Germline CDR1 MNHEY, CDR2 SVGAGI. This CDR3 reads CASSLGRFSCNERFF. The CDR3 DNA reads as TGTGCCAGTTCGCTCGGCAGGTTCTCCTGCAATGAGCGGTTCTTC.

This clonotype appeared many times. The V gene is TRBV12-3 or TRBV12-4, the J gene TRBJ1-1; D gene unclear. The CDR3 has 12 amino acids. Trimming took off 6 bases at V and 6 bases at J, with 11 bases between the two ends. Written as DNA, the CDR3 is TGTGCCAGCAGCCACTCTCTCGCTGAAGCTTTCTTT. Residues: CASSHSLAEAFF.

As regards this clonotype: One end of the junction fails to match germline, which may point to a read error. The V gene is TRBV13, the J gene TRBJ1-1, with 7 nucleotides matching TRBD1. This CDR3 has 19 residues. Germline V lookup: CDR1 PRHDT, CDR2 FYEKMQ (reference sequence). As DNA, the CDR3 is TGTGCCAGCAGCTTATACCCCCAATCCTGGACAGGCCTGAACACTGAAGTTTTCTTT. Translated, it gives CASSLYPQSWTGLNTEVFF. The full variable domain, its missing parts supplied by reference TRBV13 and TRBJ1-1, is AAGVIQSPRHLIKEKRETATLKCYPIPRHDTVYWYQQGPGQDPQFLISFYEKMQSDKGSIPDRFSAQQFSDYHSELNMSSLELGDSALYFCASSLYPQSWTGLNTEVFFGQGTRLTVV.

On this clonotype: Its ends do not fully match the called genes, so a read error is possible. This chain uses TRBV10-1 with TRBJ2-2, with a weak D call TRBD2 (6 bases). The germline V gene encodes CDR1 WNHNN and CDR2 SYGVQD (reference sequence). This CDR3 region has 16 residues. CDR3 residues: CANSERYGSGTGELFF. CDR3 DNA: TGCGCCAACAGTGAGAGGTACGGAAGCGGGACCGGGGAGCTGTTTTTT.

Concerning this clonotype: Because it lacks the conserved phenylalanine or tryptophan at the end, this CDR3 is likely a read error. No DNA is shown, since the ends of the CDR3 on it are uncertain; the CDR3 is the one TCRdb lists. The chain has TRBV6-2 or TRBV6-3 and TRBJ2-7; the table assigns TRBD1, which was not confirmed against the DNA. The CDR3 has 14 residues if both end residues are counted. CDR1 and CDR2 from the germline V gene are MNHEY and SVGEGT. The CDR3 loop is CASSLTGGPWEQYI.

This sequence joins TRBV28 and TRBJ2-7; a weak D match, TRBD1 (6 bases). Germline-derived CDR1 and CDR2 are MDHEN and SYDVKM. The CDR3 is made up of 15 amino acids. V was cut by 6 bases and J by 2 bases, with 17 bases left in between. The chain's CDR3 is CASRRSGTPPYEQYF. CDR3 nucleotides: TGTGCCAGCAGGCGCTCCGGGACACCCCCCTACGAGCAGTACTTC.

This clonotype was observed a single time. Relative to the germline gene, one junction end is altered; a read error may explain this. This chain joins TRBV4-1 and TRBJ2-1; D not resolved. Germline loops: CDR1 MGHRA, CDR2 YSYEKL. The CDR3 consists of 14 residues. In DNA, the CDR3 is TGCGTCAGCAGCCAAGAGAATATATATAATGAGCAGTTCTTC. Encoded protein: CVSSQENIYNEQFF.